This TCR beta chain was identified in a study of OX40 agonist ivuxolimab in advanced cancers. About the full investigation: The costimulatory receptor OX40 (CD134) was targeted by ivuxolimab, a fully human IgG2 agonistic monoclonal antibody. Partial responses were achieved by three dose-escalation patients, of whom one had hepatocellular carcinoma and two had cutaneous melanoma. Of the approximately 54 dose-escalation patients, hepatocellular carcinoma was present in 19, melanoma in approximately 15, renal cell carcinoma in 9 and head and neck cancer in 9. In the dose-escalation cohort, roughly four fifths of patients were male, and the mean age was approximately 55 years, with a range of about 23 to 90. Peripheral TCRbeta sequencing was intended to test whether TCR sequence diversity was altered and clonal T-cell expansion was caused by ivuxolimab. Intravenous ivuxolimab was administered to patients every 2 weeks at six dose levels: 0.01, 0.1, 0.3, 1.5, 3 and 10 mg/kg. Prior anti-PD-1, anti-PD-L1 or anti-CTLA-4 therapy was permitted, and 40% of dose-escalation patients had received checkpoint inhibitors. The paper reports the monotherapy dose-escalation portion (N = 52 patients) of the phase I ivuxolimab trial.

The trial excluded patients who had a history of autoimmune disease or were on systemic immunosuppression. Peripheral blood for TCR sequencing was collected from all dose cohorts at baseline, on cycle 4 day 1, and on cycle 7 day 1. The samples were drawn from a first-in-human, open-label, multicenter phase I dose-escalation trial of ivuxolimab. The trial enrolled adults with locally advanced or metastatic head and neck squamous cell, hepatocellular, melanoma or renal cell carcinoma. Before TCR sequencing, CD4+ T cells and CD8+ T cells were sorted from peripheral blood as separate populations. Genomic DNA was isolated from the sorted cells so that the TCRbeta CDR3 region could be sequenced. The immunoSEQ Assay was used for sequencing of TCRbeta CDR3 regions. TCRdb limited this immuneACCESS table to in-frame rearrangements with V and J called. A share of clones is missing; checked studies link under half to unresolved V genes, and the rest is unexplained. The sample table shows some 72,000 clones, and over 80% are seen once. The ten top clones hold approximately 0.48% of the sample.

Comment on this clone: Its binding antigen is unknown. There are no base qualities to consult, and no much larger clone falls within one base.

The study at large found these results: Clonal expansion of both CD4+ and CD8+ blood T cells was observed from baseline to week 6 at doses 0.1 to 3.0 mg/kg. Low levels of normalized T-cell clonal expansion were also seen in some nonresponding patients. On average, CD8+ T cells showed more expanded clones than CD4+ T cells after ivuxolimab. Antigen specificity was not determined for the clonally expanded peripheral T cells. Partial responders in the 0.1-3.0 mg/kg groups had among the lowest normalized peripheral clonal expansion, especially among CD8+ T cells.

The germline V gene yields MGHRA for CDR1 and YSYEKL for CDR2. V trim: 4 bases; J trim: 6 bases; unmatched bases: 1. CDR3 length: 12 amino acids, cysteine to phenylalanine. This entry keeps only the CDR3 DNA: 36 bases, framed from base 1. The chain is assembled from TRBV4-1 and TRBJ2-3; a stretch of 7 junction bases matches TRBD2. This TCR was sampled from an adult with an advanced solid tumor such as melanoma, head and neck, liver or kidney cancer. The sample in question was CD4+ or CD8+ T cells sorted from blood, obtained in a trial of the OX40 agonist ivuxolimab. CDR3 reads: CASSPGRDTQYF. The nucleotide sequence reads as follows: TGCGCCAGCAGCCCCGGGAGGGATACGCAGTATTTT.